Shown below are 4 T cell receptor beta chains from a single sample sequenced in a study of molecular identifiers for immune sequencing clone quantification. One entry per CDR3 protein results from TCRdb running MiXCR on the PCR reads. The sample carries about 510,000 distinct CDR3 sequences, about 25% recorded once. The sample consisted of naive CD8+ T cells from blood, with Jurkat cell RNA spiked in. Specified subset: FACS-sorted CD8+CD4-CCR7+CD45RA+ naive T cells. The source of these receptors is a human donor in good health. Some libraries in this study had Jurkat cell RNA spiked in.

The chain recombines TRBV7-9 with TRBJ2-1; either TRBD1 or TRBD2 may supply D (7 bases each). This CDR3 spans 16 amino acids. The V end was cut by 4 bases, the J end by 0 bases, with 13 bases between. Looked up from germline, CDR1 is SEHNR and CDR2 is FQNEAQ (reference sequence). The CDR3 reads CASSSGGLLSYNEQFF. CDR3 DNA: TGTGCCAGCAGCTCAGGGGGACTACTCTCCTACAATGAGCAGTTCTTC. The full variable domain, rest sourced from reference TRBV7-9 and TRBJ2-1, is DTGVSQNPRHKITKRGQNVTFRCDPISEHNRLYWYRQTLGQGPEFLTYFQNEAQLEKSRLLSDRFSAERPKGSFSTLEIQRTEQGDSAMYLCASSSGGLLSYNEQFFGPGTRLTVL.

A remark on this clonotype: A read error is possible here, since a much larger clone lies one base away. The chain has TRBV4-3 and TRBJ2-7, with D possibly TRBD1 on 5 matching bases. CDR3 length equals 14 residues. Germline V lookup: CDR1 LGHNA, CDR2 YSLEER. CDR3 nucleotides: TGCGCCAGCAGCCAAGACGACAGCTCCTACAAGCAGTACTTC. This encodes CASSQDDSSYKQYF.

This clonotype was recorded a few times. The J gene is TRBJ2-7, the V gene TRBV28, with D perhaps TRBD1 (5 bases). Germline V gives CDR1 MDHEN, CDR2 SYDVKM. The CDR3 totals 17 residues. V lost 6 bases to trimming and J lost 0 bases, with 21 bases between them. This chain's CDR3 is CASSQEWQGLSSYEQYF. CDR3 nucleotide sequence: TGTGCCAGCAGCCAAGAGTGGCAGGGATTAAGCTCCTACGAGCAGTACTTC.

The table lists this clonotype with a count of one. The chain couples TRBV9 to TRBJ1-1; 9 bases are shared with TRBD1. In germline, CDR1 is SGDLS, CDR2 YYNGEE. This CDR3 has 13 residues. Losses at the gene ends were 4 bases for V and 10 bases for J; bases not matched to a gene: 8. CDR3 nucleotides: TGTGCCAGCAGCCAGACAGGGGGTCCTGGAGCTTTCTTT. Its translation: CASSQTGGPGAFF.